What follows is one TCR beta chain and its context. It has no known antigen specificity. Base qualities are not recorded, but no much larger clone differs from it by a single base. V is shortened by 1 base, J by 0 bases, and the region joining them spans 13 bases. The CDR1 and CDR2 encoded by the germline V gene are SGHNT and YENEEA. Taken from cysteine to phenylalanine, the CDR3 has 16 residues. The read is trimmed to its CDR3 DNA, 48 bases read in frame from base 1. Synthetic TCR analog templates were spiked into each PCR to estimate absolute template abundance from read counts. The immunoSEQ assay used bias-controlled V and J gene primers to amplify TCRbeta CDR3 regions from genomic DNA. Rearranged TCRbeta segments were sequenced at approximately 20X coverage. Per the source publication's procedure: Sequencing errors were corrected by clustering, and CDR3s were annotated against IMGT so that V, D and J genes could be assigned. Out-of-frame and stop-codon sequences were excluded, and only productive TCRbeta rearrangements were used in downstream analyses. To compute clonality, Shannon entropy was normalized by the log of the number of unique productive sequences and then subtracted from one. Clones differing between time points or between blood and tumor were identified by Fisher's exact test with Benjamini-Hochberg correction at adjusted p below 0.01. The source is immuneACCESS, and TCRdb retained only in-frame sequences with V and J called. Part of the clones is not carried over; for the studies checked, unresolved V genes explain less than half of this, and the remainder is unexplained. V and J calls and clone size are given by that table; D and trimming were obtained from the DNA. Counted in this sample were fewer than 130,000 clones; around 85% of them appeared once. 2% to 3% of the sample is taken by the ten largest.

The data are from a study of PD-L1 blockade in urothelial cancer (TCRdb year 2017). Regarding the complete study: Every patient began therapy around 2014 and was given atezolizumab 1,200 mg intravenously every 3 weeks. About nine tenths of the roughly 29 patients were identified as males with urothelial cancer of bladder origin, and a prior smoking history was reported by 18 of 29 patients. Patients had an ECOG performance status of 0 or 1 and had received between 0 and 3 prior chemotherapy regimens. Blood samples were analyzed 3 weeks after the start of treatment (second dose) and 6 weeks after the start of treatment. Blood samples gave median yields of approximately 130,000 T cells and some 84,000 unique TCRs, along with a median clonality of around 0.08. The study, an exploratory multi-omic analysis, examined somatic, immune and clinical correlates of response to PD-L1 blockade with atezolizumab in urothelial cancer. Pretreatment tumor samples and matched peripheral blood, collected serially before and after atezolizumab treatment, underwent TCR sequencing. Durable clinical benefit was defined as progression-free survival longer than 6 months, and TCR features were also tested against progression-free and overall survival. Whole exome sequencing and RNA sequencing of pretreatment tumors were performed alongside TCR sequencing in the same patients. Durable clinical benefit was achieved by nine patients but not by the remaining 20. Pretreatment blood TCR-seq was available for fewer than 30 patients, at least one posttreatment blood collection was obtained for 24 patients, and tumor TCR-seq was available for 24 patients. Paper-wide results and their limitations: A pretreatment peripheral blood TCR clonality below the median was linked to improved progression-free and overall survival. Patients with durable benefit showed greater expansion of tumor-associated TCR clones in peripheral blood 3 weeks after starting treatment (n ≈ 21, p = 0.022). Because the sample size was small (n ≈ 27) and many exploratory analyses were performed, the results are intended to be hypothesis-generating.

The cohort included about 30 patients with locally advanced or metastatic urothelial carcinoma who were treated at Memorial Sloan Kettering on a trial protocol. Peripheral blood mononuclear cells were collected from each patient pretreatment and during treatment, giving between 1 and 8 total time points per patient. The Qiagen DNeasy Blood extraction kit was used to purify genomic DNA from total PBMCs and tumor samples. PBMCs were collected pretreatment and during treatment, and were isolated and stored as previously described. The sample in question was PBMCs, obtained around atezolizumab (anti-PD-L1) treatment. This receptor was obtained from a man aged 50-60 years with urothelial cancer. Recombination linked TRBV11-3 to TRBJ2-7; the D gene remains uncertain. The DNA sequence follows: TGTGCCAGCAGCTTAGGATTCAGACAACCCTCCTACGAGCAGTACTTC. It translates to CASSLGFRQPSYEQYF.